This TCR beta chain was identified in a study of a mutant IDH1 vaccine in newly diagnosed glioma. Study at large: There were eight vaccinations for patients, given in weeks 1, 3, 5, 7, 11, 15, 19 and 23. Vaccination followed radiotherapy alone by 4-6 weeks, or accompanied temozolomide cycles.

The data were produced by immunoSEQ multiplex PCR, yet TCRdb's version contains in-frame clones alone and is incomplete. The sample has around 58,000 clones, approximately 81% seen once. Stated time point: week 5, during vaccination. Vaccine doses each comprised 300 ug of mutant IDH1 20-mer peptide, with topical imiquimod. Concerning this clone: The antigen is not known.

This receptor was identified in a man aged 25-45 years with glioma. Sequenced material: PBMCs, taken from a glioma patient whose treatment included an IDH1 peptide vaccine.

CDR3 sequence: CASRARTGGSRSYNEQFF. The CDR3, as DNA: TGTGCCAGCAGAGCGCGTACAGGGGGGAGTCGTTCCTACAATGAGCAGTTCTTC. The rearrangement uses TRBV11-2 and TRBJ2-1, with 8 bases aligning to TRBD1. The germline V gene has CDR1 SGHAT and CDR2 FQNNGV. Losses at the gene ends were 6 bases for V and 1 base for J; bases not matched to a gene: 14. This CDR3 contains 18 residues.